This is a list of T cell receptor beta chains from one sample in a study of blood T cells in healthy people across ages. Each CDR3 protein gets one entry after TCRdb re-called the 5' RACE reads with MiXCR. Of roughly 1.5 million distinct CDR3 sequences in the sample, about 45% were seen once. The sequenced material came from blood. The receptors shown here come from a woman in her late teens or twenties in good health. Both conserved end residues are trimmed from each CDR3.

TRBV7-2	TRBJ2-7	ASSGDGISYEQY
TRBV27	-	ASSLLGTGAYEQY
TRBV5-1	TRBJ2-7	ASSFVTSGGPYEQY
TRBV5-1	TRBJ2-7	ASSVDRRVDSYEQY
TRBV27	TRBJ2-1	ASSFARALGYNEQF
TRBV3-1	TRBJ1-1	ASSQDPGRTPIENTEAF
TRBV15	TRBJ1-2	ATSRDLVQGVGIYGYT
TRBV6-5	TRBJ2-1	ASSSLEGARF
TRBV7-2	TRBJ2-1	ASSRRIGLAGVNEQF
TRBV9	TRBJ2-7	ASSVTGGLTYEQY
TRBV5-1	TRBJ2-7	ASRPVSGTGFYEQY
TRBV6-5	TRBJ1-2	ASSYRRQGDGYT
TRBV20-1	TRBJ2-7	SARDLDLASYEQY
TRBV11-2	-	ASGPSRVEQY
TRBV6-5	TRBJ2-5	ASSYSASGGALQETQY
TRBV28	TRBJ2-5	ASSLGTTTGGQY
TRBV20-1	TRBJ2-7	SARDATSGRRAYEQY
TRBV6-5	TRBJ2-5	ASSYSLPTLRPETQY
TRBV5-1	TRBJ2-7	ASSLAWTLTYEQY
TRBV12-5	TRBJ1-5	ASGPSGRGNQPQH
TRBV12-3/TRBV12-4	TRBJ2-5	ASSPGPGFQETQY
TRBV29-1	TRBJ2-3	GVQKTATNTDTQY
TRBV20-1	TRBJ2-1	SAPGLAGVVSYNEQF
TRBV12-3/TRBV12-4	TRBJ1-1	ASRDRVSHMNTEAF
TRBV7-2	TRBJ2-5	ASSLALLAGQETQY
TRBV7-8	TRBJ2-4	ASSPRNLRDIQY
TRBV20-1	TRBJ1-1	SAVSFQSETF
TRBV29-1	TRBJ2-4	SVETGGAKNIQY
TRBV11-2	TRBJ1-2	ASSHQRDRGFGYT
TRBV10-3	TRBJ1-4	AISGWTETNEKLF
TRBV4-3	TRBJ2-5	ASSPRVDEETQY
TRBV5-1	TRBJ2-3	ASSLNRETGTQY
TRBV29-1	TRBJ2-3	SVDASGRTDTQY
TRBV28	TRBJ2-1	AALGTEYNGQF
TRBV7-3	TRBJ2-1	ASSSFSGSTYNEQF
TRBV7-9	TRBJ2-1	ASSSRWQAENEQF
TRBV30	TRBJ2-5	AWSLGLEETQY
TRBV5-1	TRBJ2-7	ASSFNLAGYTYEQY
TRBV9	TRBJ2-5	ASSAEQVGEQY
TRBV4-1	-	ASRETRTHNEQY
TRBV6-8	TRBJ2-1	ASSFLDNEQF
TRBV15	TRBJ2-3	ATSRGTTNTDTQY
TRBV29-1	TRBJ2-3	SVEDTYGGSQY
TRBV27	TRBJ2-2	AGSVGITGELF
TRBV5-1	TRBJ2-7	ASSPATGTFYEQY
TRBV27	TRBJ1-5	ASSFFGGINSNQPQH
TRBV21-1	TRBJ1-2	ASSPKPLDT
TRBV30	TRBJ2-7	AWSFAVYEQY
TRBV2	TRBJ2-3	ASIPLGLGGDTQY
TRBV25-1	TRBJ2-7	ASSEYGEQY
TRBV27	TRBJ2-1	ASSLGTGRNEQF
TRBV24-1	TRBJ1-5	ATIRASGQPQH
TRBV4-3	TRBJ1-2	ASSQGWDRPDGYT
TRBV20-1	TRBJ2-3	SARTSGITETQY
TRBV29-1	TRBJ2-3	SVDDRGKDTQY
TRBV5-5	TRBJ2-7	ASSLFPLIEQY
TRBV4-1	TRBJ1-5	ASSQDMTAHQPQH
TRBV7-8	TRBJ2-1	ASSVTGGQF
TRBV6-2/TRBV6-3	TRBJ2-1	ASSLLAGEAEQF